This TCR beta chain was identified in a study of T cell responses to AZD1222 COVID-19 vaccine. Study-level results: Seropositive at baseline were only five or six AZD1222 recipients.

Points on this clone: Antigen specificity is unknown.

Only in-frame clones appear in the TCRdb table, and some are missing; sequencing was by immunoSEQ multiplex PCR. The table has about 140,000 clones, nearly 95% seen once. Trimming took 4 bases from V and 1 from J, leaving 8 bases between them. The V gene's germline CDR1 is SGHDN and CDR2 FVKESK. This CDR3 has 15 amino acids. This clonotype was obtained from an adult who received the AZD1222 COVID-19 vaccine. This chain uses TRBV14 with TRBJ2-6; possible D gene TRBD2, 6 bases. Sequenced here: peripheral blood, sampled 28 days after the second AZD1222 dose. This chain's CDR3 is CASSRLVSGANVLTF. The DNA of the CDR3 is TGTGCCAGCAGCCGACTAGTTTCTGGGGCCAACGTCCTGACTTTC.